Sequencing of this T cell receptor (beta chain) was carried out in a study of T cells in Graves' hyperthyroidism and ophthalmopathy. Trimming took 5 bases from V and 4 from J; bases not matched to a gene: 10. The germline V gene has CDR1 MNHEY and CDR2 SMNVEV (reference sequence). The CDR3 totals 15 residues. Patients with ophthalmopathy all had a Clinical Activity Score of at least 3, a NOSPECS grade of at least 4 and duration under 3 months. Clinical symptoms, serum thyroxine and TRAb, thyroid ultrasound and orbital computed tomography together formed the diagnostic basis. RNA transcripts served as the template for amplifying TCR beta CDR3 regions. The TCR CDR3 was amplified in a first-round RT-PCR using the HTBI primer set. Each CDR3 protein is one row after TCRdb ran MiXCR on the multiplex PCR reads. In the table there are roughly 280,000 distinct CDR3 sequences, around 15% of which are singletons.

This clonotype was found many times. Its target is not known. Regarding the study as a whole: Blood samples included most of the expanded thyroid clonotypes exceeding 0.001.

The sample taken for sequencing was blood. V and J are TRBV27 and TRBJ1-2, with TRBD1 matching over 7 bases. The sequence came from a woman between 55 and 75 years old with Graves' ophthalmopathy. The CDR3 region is CASSLQPGGSYGYTF. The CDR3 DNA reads TGTGCCAGCAGTCTTCAACCAGGGGGGAGCTATGGCTACACCTTC.